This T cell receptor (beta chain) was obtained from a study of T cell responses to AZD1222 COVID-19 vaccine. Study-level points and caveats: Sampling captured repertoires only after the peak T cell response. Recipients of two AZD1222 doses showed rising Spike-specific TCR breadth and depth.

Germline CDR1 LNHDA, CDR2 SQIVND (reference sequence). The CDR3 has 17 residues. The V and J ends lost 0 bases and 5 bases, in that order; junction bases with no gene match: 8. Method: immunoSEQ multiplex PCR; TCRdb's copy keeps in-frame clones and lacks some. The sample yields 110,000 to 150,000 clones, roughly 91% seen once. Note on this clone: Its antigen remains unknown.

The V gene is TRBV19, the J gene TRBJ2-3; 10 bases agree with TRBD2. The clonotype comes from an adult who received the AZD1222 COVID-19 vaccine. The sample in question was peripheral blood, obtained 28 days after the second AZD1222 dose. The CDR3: CASSIDRSGRARDTQYF. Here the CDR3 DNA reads TGTGCCAGTAGTATAGATCGGAGCGGGAGGGCTAGAGATACGCAGTATTTT.